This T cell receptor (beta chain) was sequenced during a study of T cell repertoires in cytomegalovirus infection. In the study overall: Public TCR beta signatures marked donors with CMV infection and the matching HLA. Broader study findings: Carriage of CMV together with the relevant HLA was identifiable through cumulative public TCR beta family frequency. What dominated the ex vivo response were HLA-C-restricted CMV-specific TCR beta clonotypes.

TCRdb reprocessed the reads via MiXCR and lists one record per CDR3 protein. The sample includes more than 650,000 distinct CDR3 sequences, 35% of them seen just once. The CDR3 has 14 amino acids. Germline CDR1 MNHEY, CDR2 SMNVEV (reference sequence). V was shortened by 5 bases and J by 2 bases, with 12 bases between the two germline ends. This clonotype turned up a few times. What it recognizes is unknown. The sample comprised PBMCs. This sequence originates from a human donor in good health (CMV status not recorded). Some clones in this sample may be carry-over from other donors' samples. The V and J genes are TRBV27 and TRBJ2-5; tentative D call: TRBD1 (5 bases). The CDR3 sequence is CASSAAGIQETQYF. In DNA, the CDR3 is TGTGCCAGCAGTGCCGCAGGGATTCAAGAGACCCAGTACTTC.